Below are 2 T cell receptor beta chains sequenced from a single sample in a study of blood T cell repertoires in COVID-19. The table came from immunoSEQ multiplex PCR; TCRdb's copy has only in-frame clones and leaves some out. Of about 6,000 clones detected, around nine tenths appear once; the ten largest clones hold more than 6.5%. What was sequenced was peripheral blood. Receptor source: a human donor in a cohort sampled during active COVID-19.

This clone was found a few times. The CDR3 DNA reads TGTGCCAGCAGCCCAGGGACCGGCGGGGATGAAAAACTGTTTTTT. Protein product: CASSPGTGGDEKLFF. This rearrangement joins TRBV5-4 to TRBJ1-4; possible D gene TRBD1, 5 bases. There are 15 residues in the CDR3. The germline gives CDR1 SGHNT, CDR2 YYREEE (reference sequence). V gave up 4 bases and J gave up 6 bases, with 16 bases separating them.

The rearrangement uses TRBV5-1 and TRBJ1-6; 9 bases agree with TRBD1. The CDR3 length is 14 residues. The germline gives CDR1 SGHRS, CDR2 YFSETQ. V lost 4 bases and J lost 9; bases outside the gene matches: 5. As DNA, the CDR3 is TGCGCCAGCAGCCCGGACAGGGGAGGTTCACCCCTCCACTTT. Amino acids: CASSPDRGGSPLHF.